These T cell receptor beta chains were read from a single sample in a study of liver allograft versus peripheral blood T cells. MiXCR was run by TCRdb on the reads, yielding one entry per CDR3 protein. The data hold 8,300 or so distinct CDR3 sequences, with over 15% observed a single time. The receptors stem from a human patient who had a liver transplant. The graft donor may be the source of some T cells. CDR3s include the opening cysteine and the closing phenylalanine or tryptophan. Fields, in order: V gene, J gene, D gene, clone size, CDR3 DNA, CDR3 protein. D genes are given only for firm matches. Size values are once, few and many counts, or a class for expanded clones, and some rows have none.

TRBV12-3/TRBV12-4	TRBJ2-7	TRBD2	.	TGTGCCAGCAGTTTGATTAGCGGGGGGGCGTCCGAGCAGTACTTC	CASSLISGGASEQYF
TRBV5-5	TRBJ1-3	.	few	TGTGCCAGCAGCTTAGAGGGGCTCACCATATATTTT	CASSLEGLTIYF
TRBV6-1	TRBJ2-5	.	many	TGTGCCAGCAGTGAAGGCCTCCAAGAGACCCAGTACTTC	CASSEGLQETQYF
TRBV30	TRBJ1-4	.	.	TGTGCCTGGACAACTAATGAAAAACTGTTTTTT	CAWTTNEKLFF
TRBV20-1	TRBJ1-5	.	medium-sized	TGCAGTGCCGGTCAAATTCGACAGGCAGAGCGGGCGCAGCCCCAGCATTTT	CSAGQIRQAERAQPQHF
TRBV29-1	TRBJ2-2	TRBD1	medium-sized	TGCAGCGTTGAAGGGTCCGGGACAGGGAAAAACGGGGAGCTGTTTTTT	CSVEGSGTGKNGELFF
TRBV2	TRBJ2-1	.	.	TGTGCCAGCAGTTCCAGTTGGGGCAATGAGCAGTTCTTC	CASSSSWGNEQFF
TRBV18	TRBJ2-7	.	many	TGTGCCAGCAGAAACGCCGGGGAAGACGAGCAGTACTTC	CASRNAGEDEQYF
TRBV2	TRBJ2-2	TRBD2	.	TGTGCCAGCAAAGGTAGCGGGAACTCCGGGGAGCTGTTTTTT	CASKGSGNSGELFF
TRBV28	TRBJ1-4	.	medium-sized	TGTGCCAGCAGTTTATTGGGGCCTCAAAGATTAGAAAAACTGTTTTTT	CASSLLGPQRLEKLFF
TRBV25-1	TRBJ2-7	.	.	TGTGCCAGCAGTGAATCTGGCGGGACCCTGCTCCACGAGCAGTACTTC	CASSESGGTLLHEQYF
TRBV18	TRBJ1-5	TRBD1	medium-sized	TGTGCCAGCTCACCAAGGGGGCTGGGGAATCAGCCCCAGCATTTT	CASSPRGLGNQPQHF